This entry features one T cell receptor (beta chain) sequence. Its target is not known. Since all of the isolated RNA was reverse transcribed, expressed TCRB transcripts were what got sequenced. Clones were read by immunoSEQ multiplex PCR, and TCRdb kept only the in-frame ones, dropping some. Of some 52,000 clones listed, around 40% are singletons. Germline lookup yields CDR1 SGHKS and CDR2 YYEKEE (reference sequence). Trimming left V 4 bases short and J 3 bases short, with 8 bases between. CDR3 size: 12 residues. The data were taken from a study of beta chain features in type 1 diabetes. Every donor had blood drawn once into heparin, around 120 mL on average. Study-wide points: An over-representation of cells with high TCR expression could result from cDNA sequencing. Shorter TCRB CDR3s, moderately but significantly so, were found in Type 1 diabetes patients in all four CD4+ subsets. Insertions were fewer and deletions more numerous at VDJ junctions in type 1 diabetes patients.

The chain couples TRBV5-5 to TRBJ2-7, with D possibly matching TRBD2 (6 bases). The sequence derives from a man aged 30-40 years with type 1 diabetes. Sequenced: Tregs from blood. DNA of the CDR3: TGTGCCAGCAGCGCGGGACTCTACGAGCAGTACTTC. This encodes CASSAGLYEQYF.